This record covers a single T cell receptor (beta chain). The data originate from a study of blood T cell repertoires in COVID-19. Study-wide background: The samples span acute and convalescent COVID-19 from the United States, Italy and Spain.

Assay: immunoSEQ multiplex PCR; the TCRdb copy retains only in-frame clones and omits some. The profile shows 200,000 to 300,000 clones, about 87% of them singletons. Participant-reported clinical history was the basis for cohort assignment. Exposed study participants had met a COVID-19 case within 2 weeks before entry. Trimming stripped 5 bases from V and 1 base from J, with 11 bases between. The CDR3 has 14 amino acids. CDR1 is SEHNR and CDR2 is FQNEAQ in the germline V gene (reference sequence). The specimen sequenced was PBMCs or T cells enriched from blood (not recorded which). The rearrangement links TRBV7-9 to TRBJ1-1, with D tentatively TRBD1 (5 bases). The TCR sequence derives from a woman aged 35 to 49 who had been exposed to COVID-19. CDR3 in amino acids: CASSHSDRNTEAFF. The DNA of the CDR3 is TGTGCCAGCAGCCACTCAGACAGGAACACTGAAGCTTTCTTT.